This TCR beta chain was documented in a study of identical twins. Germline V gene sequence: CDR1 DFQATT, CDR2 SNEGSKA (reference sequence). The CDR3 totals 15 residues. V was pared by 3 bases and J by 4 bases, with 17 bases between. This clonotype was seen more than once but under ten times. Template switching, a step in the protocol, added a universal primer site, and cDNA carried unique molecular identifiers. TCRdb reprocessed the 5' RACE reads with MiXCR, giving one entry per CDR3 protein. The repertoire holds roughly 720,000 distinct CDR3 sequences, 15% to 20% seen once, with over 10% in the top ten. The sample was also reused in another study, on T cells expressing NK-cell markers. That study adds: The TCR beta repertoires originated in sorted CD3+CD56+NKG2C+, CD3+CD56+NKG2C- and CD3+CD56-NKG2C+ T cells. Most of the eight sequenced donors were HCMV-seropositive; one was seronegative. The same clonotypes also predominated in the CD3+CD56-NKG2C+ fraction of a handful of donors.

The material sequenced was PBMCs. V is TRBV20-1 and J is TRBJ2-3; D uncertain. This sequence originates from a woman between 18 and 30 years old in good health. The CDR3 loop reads CSASKRAGRADTQYF. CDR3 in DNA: TGCAGTGCTAGTAAACGAGCAGGTCGGGCAGATACGCAGTATTTT.